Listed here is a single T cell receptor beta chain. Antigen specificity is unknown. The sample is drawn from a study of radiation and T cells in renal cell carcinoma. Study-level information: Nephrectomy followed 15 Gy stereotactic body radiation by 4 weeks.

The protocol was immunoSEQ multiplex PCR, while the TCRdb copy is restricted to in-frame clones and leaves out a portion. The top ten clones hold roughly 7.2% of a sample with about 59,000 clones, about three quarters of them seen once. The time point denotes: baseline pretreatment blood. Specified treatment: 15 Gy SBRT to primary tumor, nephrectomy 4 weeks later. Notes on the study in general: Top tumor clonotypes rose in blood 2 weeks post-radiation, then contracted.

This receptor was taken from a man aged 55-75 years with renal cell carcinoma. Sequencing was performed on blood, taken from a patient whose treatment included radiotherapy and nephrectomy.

The CDR3 sequence is CSVGEREGNEQFF. DNA of the CDR3: TGCAGCGTTGGCGAGCGGGAGGGCAATGAGCAGTTCTTC. The chain employs TRBV29-1 and TRBJ2-1, with 10 nucleotides matching TRBD2. With V trimmed by 4 bases and J by 6 bases, 3 bases remained unmatched. From germline, CDR1 is SQVTM and CDR2 ANQGSEA. This CDR3 comprises 13 residues.